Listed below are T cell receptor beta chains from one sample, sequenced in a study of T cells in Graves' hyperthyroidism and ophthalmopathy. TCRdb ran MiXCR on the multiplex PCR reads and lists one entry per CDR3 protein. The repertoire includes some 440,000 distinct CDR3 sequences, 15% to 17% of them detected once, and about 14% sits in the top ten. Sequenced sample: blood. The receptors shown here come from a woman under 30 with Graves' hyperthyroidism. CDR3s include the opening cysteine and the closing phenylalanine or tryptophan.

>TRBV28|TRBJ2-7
CASRKPGEQYF
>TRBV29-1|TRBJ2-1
CSVATPSYNEQFF
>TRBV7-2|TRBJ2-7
CASSLGSGPYEQYF
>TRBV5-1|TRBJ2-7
CASSSGILYEQYF
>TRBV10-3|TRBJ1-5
CAISVESNQPQHF
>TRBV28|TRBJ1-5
CASSLGGTLGQPQHF
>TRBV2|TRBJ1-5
CASSERRTKNQPQHF
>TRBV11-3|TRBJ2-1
CASSLSTGNEQFF
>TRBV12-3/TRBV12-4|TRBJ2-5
CASSTTGKETQYF
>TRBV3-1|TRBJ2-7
CASSQEGGLAGDTYEQYF
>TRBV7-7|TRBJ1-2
CASSNASGGAPIYGYTF
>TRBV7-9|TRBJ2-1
CASSLGLYNEQFF
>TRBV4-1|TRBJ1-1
CASSQDGYNTEAFF
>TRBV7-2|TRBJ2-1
CASSQRGLAGGRSQFF
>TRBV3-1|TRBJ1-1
CASSQESGFRDMNTEAFF
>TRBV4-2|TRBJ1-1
CASSQSGMNTEAFF
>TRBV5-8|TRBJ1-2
CASSLDAGGYTF
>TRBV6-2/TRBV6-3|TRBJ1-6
CAGSLGGGRPLHF
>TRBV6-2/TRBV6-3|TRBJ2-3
CASTLSGSSTDTQYF
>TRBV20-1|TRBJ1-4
CSARTGRDEKLFF
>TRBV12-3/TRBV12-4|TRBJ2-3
CASSFSGGSSDTQYF
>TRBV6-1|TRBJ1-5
CASRNMLQPYSNQPQHF
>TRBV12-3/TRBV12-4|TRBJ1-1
CASSPRTGAMNTEAFF
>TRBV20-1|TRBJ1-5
CSASRSNSNQPQHF
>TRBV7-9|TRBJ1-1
CASSQDRGIEAFF
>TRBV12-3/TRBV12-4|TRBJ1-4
CASSLGVRVREKLFF
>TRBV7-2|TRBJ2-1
CASSLSAGNNEQFF